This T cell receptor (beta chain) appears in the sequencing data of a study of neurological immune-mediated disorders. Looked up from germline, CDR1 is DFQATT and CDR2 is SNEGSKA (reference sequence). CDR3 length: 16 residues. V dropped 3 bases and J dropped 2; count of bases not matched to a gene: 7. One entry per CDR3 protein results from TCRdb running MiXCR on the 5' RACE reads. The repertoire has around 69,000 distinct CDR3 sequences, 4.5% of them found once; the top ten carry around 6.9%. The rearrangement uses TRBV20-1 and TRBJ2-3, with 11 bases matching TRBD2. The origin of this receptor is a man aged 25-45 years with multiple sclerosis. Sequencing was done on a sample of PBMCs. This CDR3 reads CSASALAGGLTDTQYF. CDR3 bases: TGCAGTGCTAGCGCCCTAGCGGGGGGACTCACAGATACGCAGTATTTT.